The clone carrying this TCR beta chain was counted a few times. The sample originates from a study of regulatory T cells in long-lasting Graves disease. Through Arm-PCR of CDR3 regions and iRepertoire HTBI primers, TCR beta libraries were built. MiXCR, applied by TCRdb to the multiplex PCR reads, yields one record per CDR3 protein. The sample yields about 460,000 distinct CDR3 sequences, roughly 23% seen once. This CDR3 is built from 16 residues. The J segment lost 5 bases and the V segment lost 4 bases, leaving 5 bases of the junction unmatched. Time point indicated: persistent/refractory GD, antithyroid drugs over 5 years with positive TRAb. Extracted PBMC RNA gave rise to the TCR library.

The V gene is TRBV12-3 or TRBV12-4, the J gene TRBJ2-2; 12 bases agree with TRBD1. The sample was peripheral blood mononuclear cells (PBMCs), taken when the disease was refractory, from a patient treated with antithyroid drugs. The receptor was derived from a female donor with Graves disease. CDR3 region: CASSWDRGRLTGELFF. The CDR3 region has the DNA TGTGCCAGCAGTTGGGACAGGGGGCGCTTGACCGGGGAGCTGTTTTTT.